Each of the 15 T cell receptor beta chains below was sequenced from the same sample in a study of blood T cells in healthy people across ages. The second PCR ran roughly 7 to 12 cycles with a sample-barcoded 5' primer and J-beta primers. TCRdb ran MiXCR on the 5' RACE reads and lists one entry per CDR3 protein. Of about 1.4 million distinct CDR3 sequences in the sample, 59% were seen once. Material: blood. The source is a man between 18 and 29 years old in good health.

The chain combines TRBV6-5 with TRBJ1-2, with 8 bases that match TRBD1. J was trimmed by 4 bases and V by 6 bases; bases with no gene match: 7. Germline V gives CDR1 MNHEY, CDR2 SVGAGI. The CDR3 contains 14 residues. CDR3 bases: TGTGCCAGCAGAACCGGACAGGGCCTCTATGGCTACACCTTC. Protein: CASRTGQGLYGYTF.

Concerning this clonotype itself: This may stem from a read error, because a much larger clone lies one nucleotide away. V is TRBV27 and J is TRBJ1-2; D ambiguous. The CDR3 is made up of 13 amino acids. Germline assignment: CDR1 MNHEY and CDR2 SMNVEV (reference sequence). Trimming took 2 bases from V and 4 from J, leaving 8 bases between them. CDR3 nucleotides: TGTGCCAGCAGTTTAGGGGAGAGCTATGGCTACACCTTC. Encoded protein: CASSLGESYGYTF.

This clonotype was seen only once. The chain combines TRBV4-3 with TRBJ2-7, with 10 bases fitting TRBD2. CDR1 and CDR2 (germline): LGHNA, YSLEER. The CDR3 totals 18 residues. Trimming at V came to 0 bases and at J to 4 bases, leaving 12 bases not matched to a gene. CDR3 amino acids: CASSQDSASGGRGYEQYF. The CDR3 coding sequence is TGCGCCAGCAGCCAAGATAGCGCTAGCGGGGGTAGGGGGTACGAGCAGTACTTC.

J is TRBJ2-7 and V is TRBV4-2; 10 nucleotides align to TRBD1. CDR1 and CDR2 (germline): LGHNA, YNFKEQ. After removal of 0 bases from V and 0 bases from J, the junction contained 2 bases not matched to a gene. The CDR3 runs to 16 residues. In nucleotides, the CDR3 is TGTGCCAGCAGCCAAGAGGGACAGGGGACCTCCTACGAGCAGTACTTC. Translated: CASSQEGQGTSYEQYF.

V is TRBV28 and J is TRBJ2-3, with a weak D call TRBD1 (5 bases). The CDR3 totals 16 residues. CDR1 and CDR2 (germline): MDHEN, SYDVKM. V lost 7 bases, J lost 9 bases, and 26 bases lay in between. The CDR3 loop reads CASTFWGQRITKTQYF. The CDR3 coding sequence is TGTGCCAGCACCTTTTGGGGCCAGAGAATCACAAAAACGCAGTATTTT.

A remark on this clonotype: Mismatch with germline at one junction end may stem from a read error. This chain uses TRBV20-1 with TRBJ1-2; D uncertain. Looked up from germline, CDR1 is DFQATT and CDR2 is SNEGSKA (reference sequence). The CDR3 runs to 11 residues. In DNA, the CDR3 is TGCAGTGTTAGAGACAAATATGGCTACACCTTC. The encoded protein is CSVRDKYGYTF.

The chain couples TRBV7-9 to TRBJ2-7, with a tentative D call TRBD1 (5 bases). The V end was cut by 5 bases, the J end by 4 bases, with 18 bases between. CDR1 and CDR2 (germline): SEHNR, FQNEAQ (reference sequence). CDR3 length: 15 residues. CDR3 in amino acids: CASSGRGQGVYEQYF. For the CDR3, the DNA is TGTGCCAGCAGCGGAAGGGGTCAAGGGGTTTACGAGCAGTACTTC.

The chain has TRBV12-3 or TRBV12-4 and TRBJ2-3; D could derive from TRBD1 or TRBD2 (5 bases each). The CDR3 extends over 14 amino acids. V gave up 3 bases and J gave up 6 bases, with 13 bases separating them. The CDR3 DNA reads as TGTGCCAGCAGTTTGGGATGGGGGTTCGATACGCAGTATTTT. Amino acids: CASSLGWGFDTQYF.

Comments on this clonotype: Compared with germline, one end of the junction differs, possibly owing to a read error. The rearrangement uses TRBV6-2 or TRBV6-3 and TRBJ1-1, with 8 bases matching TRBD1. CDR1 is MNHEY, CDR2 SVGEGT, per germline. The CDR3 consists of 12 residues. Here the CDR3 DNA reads TGTACCAGCATCGCGGACAGGGCTGAGGCTTTCTTT. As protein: CTSIADRAEAFF.

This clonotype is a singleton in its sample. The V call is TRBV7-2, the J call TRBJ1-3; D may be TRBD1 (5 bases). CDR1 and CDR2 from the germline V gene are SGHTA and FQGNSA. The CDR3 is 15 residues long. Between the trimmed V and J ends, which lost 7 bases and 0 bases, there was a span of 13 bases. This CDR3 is CASNRQGSSGNTIYF. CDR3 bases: TGTGCCAGCAACCGCCAGGGAAGCTCTGGAAACACCATATATTTT.

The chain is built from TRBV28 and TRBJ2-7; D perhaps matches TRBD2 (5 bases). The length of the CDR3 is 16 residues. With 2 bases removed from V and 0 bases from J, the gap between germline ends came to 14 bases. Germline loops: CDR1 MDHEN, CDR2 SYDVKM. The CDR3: CASSLRAGLSSYEQYF. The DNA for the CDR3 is TGTGCCAGCAGTTTACGTGCCGGACTGAGCTCCTACGAGCAGTACTTC.

CDR3 coding DNA: TGCGCCAGCAGCTTGGGGGCTATTCGTTCCTATCCCTCCTACGAGCAGTACTTC. Translating gives CASSLGAIRSYPSYEQYF. V is TRBV5-1 and J is TRBJ2-7; unclear D gene. The CDR3 consists of 18 residues. The germline V and J ends were trimmed by 0 bases and 0 bases, with 19 bases remaining between them. Germline CDR1 and CDR2: SGHRS and YFSETQ.

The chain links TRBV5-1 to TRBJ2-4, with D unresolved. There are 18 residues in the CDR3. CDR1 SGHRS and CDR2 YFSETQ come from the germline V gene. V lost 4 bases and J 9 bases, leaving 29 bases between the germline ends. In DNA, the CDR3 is TGCGCCAGCAGCCCCCGTTTCGTTGCTTCCCTAAGTAAGGGCATTCAGTACTTC. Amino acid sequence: CASSPRFVASLSKGIQYF.

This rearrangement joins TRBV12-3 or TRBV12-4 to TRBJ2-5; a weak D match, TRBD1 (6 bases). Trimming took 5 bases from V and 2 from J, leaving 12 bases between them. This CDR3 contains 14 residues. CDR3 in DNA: TGTGCCAGCAGTCCCCTCGGGACACAAGAGACCCAGTACTTC. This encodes CASSPLGTQETQYF.

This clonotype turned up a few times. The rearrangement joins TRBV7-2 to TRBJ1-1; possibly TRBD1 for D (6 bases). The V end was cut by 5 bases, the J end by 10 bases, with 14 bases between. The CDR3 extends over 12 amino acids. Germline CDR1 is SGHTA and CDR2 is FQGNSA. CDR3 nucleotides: TGTGCCAGCAGCCCCGACAGGTTTGGAGCTTTCTTT. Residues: CASSPDRFGAFF.